A single sample is the source of the 3 T cell receptor beta chains below, sequenced in a study of T cell repertoires in cytomegalovirus infection. Each CDR3 protein is one row after TCRdb ran MiXCR on the reads. Found here are about 770,000 distinct CDR3 sequences, just under 30% of them singletons; the top ten hold about an eighth. Their antigens are not known. The sample in question was cultured CD8+ T cells from PBMCs, obtained from culture after CMV antigen stimulation. These receptors were collected from a human donor in good health (CMV status not recorded). Some clones in this sample may be carry-over from other donors' samples.

The genes are TRBV6-6 and TRBJ2-5; a possible D gene is TRBD1 (5 bases). In germline, CDR1 is MNHNY, CDR2 SVGAGI (reference sequence). This CDR3 comprises 13 residues. V lost 3 bases to trimming and J lost 3 bases, with 8 bases between them. CDR3 residues: CASSYPDKETQYF. For the CDR3, the DNA is TGTGCCAGCAGTTATCCGGACAAAGAGACCCAGTACTTC.

The gene calls are TRBV12-3 or TRBV12-4 and TRBJ1-1, with 9 bases matching TRBD1. This CDR3 spans 17 amino acids. With 3 bases clipped from V and 7 bases from J, the junction kept 15 bases outside the gene matches. CDR3 coding DNA: TGTGCCAGCAGTTTCTCAACAGGGGGCTCTTCAAAATTTGAAGCTTTCTTT. The encoded protein is CASSFSTGGSSKFEAFF.

This clonotype was found a few times. CDR3 residues: CASSLPVDGGRGPDTDTQYF. The CDR3 DNA is TGTGCCAGCAGCCTACCGGTCGACGGAGGGCGGGGGCCAGATACAGATACGCAGTATTTT. V and J are TRBV9 and TRBJ2-3; a possible D gene is TRBD2 (7 bases). This CDR3 is 20 amino acids long. In germline, CDR1 is SGDLS, CDR2 YYNGEE. The V and J ends lost 4 bases and 3 bases respectively, with 30 bases between them.